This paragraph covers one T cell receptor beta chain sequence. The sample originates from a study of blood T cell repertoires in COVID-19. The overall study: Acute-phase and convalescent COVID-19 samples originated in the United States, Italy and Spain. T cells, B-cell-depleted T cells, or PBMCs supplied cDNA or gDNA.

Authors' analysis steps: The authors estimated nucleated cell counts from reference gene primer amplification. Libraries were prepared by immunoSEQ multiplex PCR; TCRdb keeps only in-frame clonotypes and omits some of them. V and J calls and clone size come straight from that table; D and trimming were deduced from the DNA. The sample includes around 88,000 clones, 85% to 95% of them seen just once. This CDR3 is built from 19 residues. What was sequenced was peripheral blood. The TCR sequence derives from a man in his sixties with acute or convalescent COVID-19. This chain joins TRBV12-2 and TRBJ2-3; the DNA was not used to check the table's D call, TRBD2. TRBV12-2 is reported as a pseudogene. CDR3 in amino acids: CASRLGRWRVDVKTDTQYF. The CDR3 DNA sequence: TGTGCAAGTCGCTTAGGTAGATGGCGGGTTGATGTGAAAACAGATACGCAGTATTTT.